This passage covers 7 T cell receptor beta chains from one sample sequenced in a study of control samples from healthy donors and cancer patients. The protocol was immunoSEQ multiplex PCR, while the TCRdb copy is restricted to in-frame clones and leaves out a portion. Of 150,000 to 200,000 clones listed, around 87% are singletons. Sequencing input: blood. These receptors were collected from a woman aged 50 to 65 in good health.

This chain links TRBV2 with TRBJ2-1; weak D call: TRBD2 (5 bases). Trimming took off 7 bases at V and 5 bases at J, with 21 bases between the two ends. The germline V gene has CDR1 SNHLY and CDR2 FYNNEI. The CDR3 loop spans 16 amino acids. In DNA form, the CDR3 reads TGTGCCAGCAAACGAGCGGATACCTACGTCCACAATGAGCAGTTCTTC. Protein product: CASKRADTYVHNEQFF.

The sample holds many counts of this clone. V is TRBV25-1 and J is TRBJ1-2; 7 bases match TRBD1. Per germline, CDR1 MGHDK and CDR2 SYGVNS. This CDR3 comprises 11 residues. V shed 5 bases and J 7 bases; nucleotides not matched to a gene: 1. Here the CDR3 DNA reads TGTGCCAGCAGTCAGGGGGGTGGCTACACCTTC. Encoded protein: CASSQGGGYTF.

V usage is TRBV6-1 and J usage is TRBJ2-5; no clear D. The length of the CDR3 is 14 residues. Trimming removed 1 base at V and 0 bases at J, with 6 bases between. Germline V gives CDR1 MNHNS, CDR2 SASEGT. The CDR3 is CASSEDRHQETQYF. The CDR3 DNA sequence: TGTGCCAGCAGTGAAGATCGGCACCAAGAGACCCAGTACTTC.

The chain recombines TRBV28 with TRBJ2-5; the D is unclear. CDR1 MDHEN and CDR2 SYDVKM come from the germline V gene. V was trimmed by 5 bases and J by 7 bases, leaving 20 bases between them. There are 15 residues in the CDR3. The CDR3 DNA follows: TGTGCCAGCAGTCCTCCGGGTTCCCAAGTGGGGACCCAGTACTTC. This encodes CASSPPGSQVGTQYF.

The chain employs TRBV4-3 and TRBJ1-6; the match to TRBD1 covers 8 bases. J gave up 10 bases and V 4 bases, and 6 bases lay outside the gene matches. This CDR3 is 14 amino acids long. From germline, CDR1 is LGHNA and CDR2 YSLEER. Here the CDR3 reads CASSPQGAGSPLHF. The CDR3 nucleotides read TGCGCCAGCAGCCCCCAGGGGGCAGGCTCACCCCTCCACTTT.

The rearrangement uses TRBV6-2 or TRBV6-3 and TRBJ1-5, with D possibly matching TRBD1 (6 bases). V was cut by 5 bases and J by 4 bases, with 12 bases left in between. This CDR3 has 14 amino acids. CDR1 and CDR2 (germline): MNHEY, SVGEGT. The CDR3, as DNA: TGTGCCAGCAGTACGTCCGGACAGAATCAGCCCCAGCATTTT. Amino acids: CASSTSGQNQPQHF.

This clone was detected only a few times. This chain connects TRBV2 to TRBJ1-6; no definite D call. In germline, CDR1 is SNHLY, CDR2 FYNNEI. The CDR3 loop spans 12 amino acids. V was pared by 7 bases and J by 3 bases, with 4 bases between. CDR3 sequence (DNA): TGTGCCAGCAATGTCTATAATTCACCCCTCCACTTT. The encoded protein is CASNVYNSPLHF.